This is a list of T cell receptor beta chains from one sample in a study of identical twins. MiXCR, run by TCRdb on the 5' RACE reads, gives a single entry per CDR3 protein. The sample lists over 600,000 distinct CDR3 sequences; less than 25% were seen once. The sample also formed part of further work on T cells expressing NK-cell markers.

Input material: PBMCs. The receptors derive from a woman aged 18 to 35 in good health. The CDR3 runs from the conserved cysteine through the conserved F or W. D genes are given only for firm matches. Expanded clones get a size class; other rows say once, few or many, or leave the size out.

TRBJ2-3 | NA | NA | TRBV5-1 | CASTQGPETDTQYF | TGCGCCAGCACCCAGGGGCCTGAAACAGATACGCAGTATTTT
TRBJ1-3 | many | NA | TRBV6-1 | CASSDGQGMFGNTIYF | TGTGCCAGCAGTGATGGGCAGGGGATGTTCGGAAACACCATATATTTT
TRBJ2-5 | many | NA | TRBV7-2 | CASSAQETQYF | TGTGCCAGCAGCGCCCAAGAGACCCAGTACTTC
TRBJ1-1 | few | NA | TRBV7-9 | CASSLAPEGARGAFF | TGTGCCAGCAGCTTAGCGCCGGAAGGGGCGCGAGGGGCTTTCTTT
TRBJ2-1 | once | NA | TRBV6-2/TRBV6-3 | CASSYSTEYNEQFF | TGTGCCAGCAGTTACTCCACGGAATACAATGAGCAGTTCTTC
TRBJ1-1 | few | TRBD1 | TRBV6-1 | CASRDGTGTEAFF | TGTGCCAGCAGAGACGGGACAGGGACTGAAGCTTTCTTT
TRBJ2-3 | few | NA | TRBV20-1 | CSARGLPGGTDTQYF | TGCAGTGCTAGAGGGCTCCCGGGGGGCACAGATACGCAGTATTTT
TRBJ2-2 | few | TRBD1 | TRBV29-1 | CSVEPGQGTGELFF | TGCAGCGTTGAGCCGGGACAGGGGACCGGGGAGCTGTTTTTT
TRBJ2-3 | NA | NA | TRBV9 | CASSSSPASSTDTQYF | TGTGCCAGCAGCAGTTCACCAGCATCTAGCACAGATACGCAGTATTTT
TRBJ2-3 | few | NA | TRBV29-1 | CSVEGAGGPDTQYF | TGCAGCGTTGAGGGGGCCGGTGGCCCAGATACGCAGTATTTT
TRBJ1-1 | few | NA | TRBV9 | CASSPLGGRTEAFF | TGTGCCAGCAGCCCCCTCGGGGGTCGGACTGAAGCTTTCTTT
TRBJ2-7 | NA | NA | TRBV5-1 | CASSYGGVMEEQYF | TGCGCCAGCAGCTACGGCGGAGTGATGGAAGAGCAGTACTTC
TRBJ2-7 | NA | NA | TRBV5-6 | CASSRGVVYEQYF | TGTGCCAGCAGCCGGGGTGTAGTCTACGAGCAGTACTTC
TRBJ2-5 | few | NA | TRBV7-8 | CASSRGRLQETQYF | TGTGCCAGCAGCCGCGGACGTCTCCAAGAGACCCAGTACTTC
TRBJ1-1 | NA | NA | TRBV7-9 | CASSPGQTQKDTEAFF | TGTGCCAGCAGCCCCGGACAGACGCAAAAGGACACTGAAGCTTTCTTT
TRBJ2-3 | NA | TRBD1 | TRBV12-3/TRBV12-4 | CASRLRTGPDTQYF | TGTGCCAGCAGGTTGAGGACAGGGCCAGATACGCAGTATTTT
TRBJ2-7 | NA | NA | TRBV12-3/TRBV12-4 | CASSSTGSDYEQYF | TGTGCCAGCAGTTCAACGGGGTCCGACTACGAGCAGTACTTC
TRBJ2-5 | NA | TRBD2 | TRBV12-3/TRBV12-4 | CASSLRGREYF | TGTGCCAGCAGTTTACGAGGGAGGGAGTACTTC
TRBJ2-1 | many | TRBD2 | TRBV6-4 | CASRAAGGLYNEQFF | TGTGCCAGCAGGGCAGCGGGGGGACTCTACAATGAGCAGTTCTTC
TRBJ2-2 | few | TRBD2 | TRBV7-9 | CASSRTSGGDTGELFF | TGTGCCAGCAGCCGGACTAGCGGGGGGGATACCGGGGAGCTGTTTTTT
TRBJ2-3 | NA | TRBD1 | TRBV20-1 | CSARLSRDSSTDTQYF | TGCAGTGCTAGACTCTCCCGGGACAGTTCCACTGATACGCAGTATTTT
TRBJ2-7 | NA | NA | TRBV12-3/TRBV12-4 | CASSSGRPRSYEQYF | TGTGCCAGCAGCTCGGGCCGGCCTAGATCCTACGAGCAGTACTTC
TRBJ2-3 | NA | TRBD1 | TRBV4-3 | CASSQGRDSNTQYF | TGCGCCAGCAGCCAAGGCAGGGACAGTAATACGCAGTATTTT
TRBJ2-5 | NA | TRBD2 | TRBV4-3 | CASSQDGRGRGGETQYF | TGCGCCAGCAGCCAAGACGGGCGCGGGAGGGGGGGAGAGACCCAGTACTTC
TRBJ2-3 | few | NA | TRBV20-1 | CSVLRQGSSDTQYF | TGCAGTGTGTTAAGGCAGGGTTCTTCAGATACGCAGTATTTT
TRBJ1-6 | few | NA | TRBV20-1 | CSAIGQNNSPLHF | TGCAGTGCTATAGGACAGAATAATTCACCCCTCCACTTT
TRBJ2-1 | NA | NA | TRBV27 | CASSTKRNNEQFF | TGTGCCAGCAGTACCAAAAGGAACAATGAGCAGTTCTTC
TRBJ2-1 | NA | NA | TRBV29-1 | CSVEKGSSSYNEQFF | TGCAGCGTTGAAAAGGGGAGTAGCTCCTACAATGAGCAGTTCTTC